The rows below give T cell receptor beta chains drawn from one sample of a study of CD8 T cells in ankylosing spondylitis. A single record per CDR3 protein comes from TCRdb applying MiXCR to the 5' RACE reads. The sample yields about 700,000 distinct CDR3 sequences, around 20% seen once. The sequenced sample consisted of blood, either unsorted or a sorted T cell fraction (not recorded which). These receptors were obtained from a male donor with ankylosing spondylitis. Both conserved end residues are part of each CDR3. The order of the fields is V gene, J gene, clone size, D gene, CDR3 DNA, CDR3 protein. D genes are given only for firm matches. Where a row states a size, it is once, few, many or the class of an expanded clone; other rows omit it.

V: TRBV5-5; J: TRBJ1-6; size: few; D: -; DNA: TGTGCCAGCAGCTTGGAAGGGGTTGGGGGTTCACCCCTCCACTTT; CDR3: CASSLEGVGGSPLHF
V: TRBV20-1; J: TRBJ1-2; size: few; D: TRBD1; DNA: TGCAGTGCTAGAGGGCACCAGGGGGCGAACTATGGCTACACCTTC; CDR3: CSARGHQGANYGYTF
V: TRBV20-1; J: TRBJ1-4; size: -; D: -; DNA: TGCAGTGCTAGAAGGGGGGCCGGAGGGAAAGCAACTAATGAAAAACTGTTTTTT; CDR3: CSARRGAGGKATNEKLFF
V: TRBV12-3/TRBV12-4; J: TRBJ2-3; size: many; D: -; DNA: TGTGCCAGCAGTTTAAAGGACCTGGGGGAGTATTTT; CDR3: CASSLKDLGEYF
V: TRBV5-1; J: TRBJ2-4; size: -; D: TRBD2; DNA: TGCGCCAGCAGCTTGGATTCACTAGCGGGCCGCAAGATTGACATTCAGTACTTC; CDR3: CASSLDSLAGRKIDIQYF
V: TRBV28; J: TRBJ2-1; size: -; D: -; DNA: TGTGCCAGCAGCCCCTTTAGTAGCGGAGGGAACAATGAGCAGTTCTTC; CDR3: CASSPFSSGGNNEQFF
V: TRBV7-3; J: TRBJ2-3; size: few; D: TRBD1; DNA: TGTGCCAGCAGCTCCGGACAGGGGATAGCAGATACGCAGTATTTT; CDR3: CASSSGQGIADTQYF
V: TRBV27; J: TRBJ2-1; size: -; D: TRBD1; DNA: TGTGCCACCCGGGCACAGGGGGCTCGATCCTACAATGAGCAGTTCTTC; CDR3: CATRAQGARSYNEQFF
V: TRBV10-3; J: TRBJ2-5; size: -; D: -; DNA: TGTGCCATCAGTGCCCGACAGGACCCCCAAGAGACCCAGTACTTC; CDR3: CAISARQDPQETQYF
V: TRBV12-3/TRBV12-4; J: TRBJ2-2; size: few; D: TRBD2; DNA: TGTGCCAGCAGTCCTAGACTAGCGGAGAACACCGGGGAGCTGTTTTTT; CDR3: CASSPRLAENTGELFF
V: TRBV12-3/TRBV12-4; J: TRBJ1-6; size: few; D: -; DNA: TGTGCCAGCACCCATGCGAAAGGACAGAACCTTAATTCACCCCTCCACTTT; CDR3: CASTHAKGQNLNSPLHF
V: TRBV10-1; J: TRBJ1-2; size: -; D: TRBD1; DNA: TGCGCCAGCAGTGATCCGGGACAGGGGATCTATGGCTACACCTTC; CDR3: CASSDPGQGIYGYTF
V: TRBV7-9; J: TRBJ2-2; size: -; D: -; DNA: TGTGCCAGCAGCTTAGCCCTGGACACCGGGGAGCTGTTTTTT; CDR3: CASSLALDTGELFF
V: TRBV12-3/TRBV12-4; J: TRBJ2-1; size: few; D: TRBD2; DNA: TGTGCCAGCATTACGGGGGGGTCCTACAATGAGCAGTTCTTC; CDR3: CASITGGSYNEQFF
V: TRBV7-2; J: TRBJ2-2; size: -; D: TRBD2; DNA: TGTGCCAGCAGCCTCCAACCTCTAGCGGGGAACACCGGGGAGCTGTTTTTT; CDR3: CASSLQPLAGNTGELFF
V: TRBV20-1; J: TRBJ1-1; size: -; D: -; DNA: TGCAGTGCTCGCACAGGGCCGGGGACTGAAGCTTTCTTT; CDR3: CSARTGPGTEAFF
V: TRBV10-3; J: TRBJ2-1; size: -; D: -; DNA: TGTGCCATCAGTGAGCCGGGGCGCGGAGATGAGCAGTTCTTC; CDR3: CAISEPGRGDEQFF
V: TRBV7-3; J: TRBJ2-7; size: -; D: -; DNA: TGTGCCAGCAGCTTAATTGCTGGGAGCGCCTACGAGCAGTACTTC; CDR3: CASSLIAGSAYEQYF
V: TRBV3-1; J: TRBJ1-2; size: -; D: -; DNA: TGTGCCAGCAGCCAAGATCTGGGAAGAGAGGGGTATGGCTACACCTTC; CDR3: CASSQDLGREGYGYTF